This TCR beta chain was identified during a study of shared clonotypes between healthy human individuals. CD45RA+ naive and CD45RA-negative memory subsets were separated from CD4+ cells. In replicate PCRs of sorted subsets, approximately 210 ng DNA, approximately 32,000 T cell genomes, was used. Only in-frame clones appear in the TCRdb table, and some are missing; sequencing was by immunoSEQ multiplex PCR. This table holds about 2.4 million clones, just over 90% found once. Germline loops: CDR1 SGDLS, CDR2 YYNGEE. The CDR3 contains 16 residues. V gave up 4 bases and J gave up 7 bases; unmatched junction bases: 11.

The rearrangement joins TRBV9 to TRBJ2-3; 11 nucleotides agree with TRBD2. The TCR was taken from a man aged 18 to 29 in good health. Sequencing was done on a sample of naive CD4+ T cells sorted from blood. Subset indicated: CD45RA+ positively selected. CDR3 amino acids: CASSPLGLAEPNTQYF. The CDR3 DNA is TGTGCCAGCAGCCCTTTGGGACTAGCGGAGCCTAATACGCAGTATTTT.